One and the same sample provided the 13 T cell receptor beta chains below, sequenced in a study of beta chain features in type 1 diabetes listed by TCRdb under 2018. Library method: the immunoSEQ multiplex PCR assay. The entire isolated RNA was reverse transcribed using the High Capacity cDNA Reverse Transcription Kit, and thus expressed TCRB transcripts were sequenced. TCRdb re-hosts the immuneACCESS table, in-frame sequences only. Its copies lack some clones; in the studies checked, an unresolved V gene accounts for under half of them, and the cause for the rest is not known. The sample data list fewer than 900,000 clones, and under 20% of these were observed just once. The ten largest make up around 0.02% of the sample. The sequencing input was naive CD4+ T cells from blood. The sample's cell subset or site label is to be understood as: true naive CD4+ T cells. The receptors originated from a woman aged 18-29 years in good health.

The genes are TRBV6-5 and TRBJ2-7; 8 bases agree with TRBD1. Losses at the gene ends were 0 bases for V and 7 bases for J; bases not matched to a gene: 8. Germline CDR1 MNHEY, CDR2 SVGAGI. This CDR3 is built from 15 residues. The CDR3 sequence: CASSYSRTGLKEQYF. The CDR3 DNA sequence: TGTGCCAGCAGTTACTCAAGGACAGGGTTGAAGGAGCAGTACTTC.

As regards this clone: A junction boundary mismatches the germline segment, possibly from a read error. The chain couples TRBV7-3 to TRBJ2-1; no firm D call. The CDR3 consists of 13 residues. Germline V gene sequence: CDR1 SGHTA, CDR2 FQGTGA. CDR3 region: CASTLDSHNEQFF. The DNA of the CDR3 is TGTGCCAGCACCTTAGACTCCCACAATGAGCAGTTCTTC.

The rearrangement links TRBV28 to TRBJ2-2, with 7 bases identical to TRBD1. This CDR3 has 13 residues. With V trimmed by 7 bases and J by 7 bases, 6 bases remained unmatched. Germline V gene sequence: CDR1 MDHEN, CDR2 SYDVKM. The CDR3 DNA is TGTGCCAGCACCCAAGGGGGCGTCGGGGAGCTGTTTTTT. Its protein product is CASTQGGVGELFF.

The chain is built from TRBV5-5 and TRBJ2-1; TRBD2 matches at 7 bases. The CDR3 consists of 14 residues. Trimming cost V 2 bases and J 8 bases; bases outside gene matches: 7. Germline CDR1 reads SGHKS; CDR2 reads YYEKEE (reference sequence). The CDR3 DNA reads TGTGCCAGCAGCTTCCTAGCGGCAAGTGATGAGCAGTTCTTC. Its translation: CASSFLAASDEQFF.

This clone was counted only a few times. This chain connects TRBV4-2 to TRBJ1-4; D is uncertain. Trimming cost V 1 base and J 5 bases, with 8 bases left between them. The CDR3 extends over 14 amino acids. CDR1 and CDR2 (germline): LGHNA, YNFKEQ. The CDR3 reads CASSQVAGNEKLFF. The CDR3 coding sequence is TGTGCCAGCAGCCAAGTGGCTGGGAATGAAAAACTGTTTTTT.

In DNA form, the CDR3 reads TGCGCCAGCAGTCAAATCGCAGAGCAGTTCTTC. It is translated as CASSQIAEQFF. The J gene is TRBJ2-1, the V gene TRBV23-1, with unresolved D. TRBV23-1 is an open reading frame, and its role is uncertain. V lost 2 bases to trimming and J lost 10 bases, with 6 bases between them. The CDR3 loop spans 11 amino acids.

V is TRBV7-2 and J is TRBJ2-1, with D possibly matching TRBD2 (6 bases). Trimming stripped 4 bases from V and 0 bases from J, with 22 bases between. The CDR3 consists of 19 residues. Per germline, CDR1 SGHTA and CDR2 FQGNSA. In DNA, the CDR3 is TGTGCCAGCAGCTCCGACGGTCTAGCGTATAGCAGCTCCTACAATGAGCAGTTCTTC. Translation gives CASSSDGLAYSSSYNEQFF.

J is TRBJ2-3 and V is TRBV10-3; no reliable D call. This CDR3 has 13 amino acids. The germline gives CDR1 ENHRY, CDR2 SYGVKD. The V and J ends lost 4 bases and 3 bases respectively, with 8 bases between them. CDR3 amino acids: CAISVQETDTQYF. Written as DNA, the CDR3 is TGTGCCATCAGTGTGCAGGAAACAGATACGCAGTATTTT.

This clone was counted only a few times. The chain uses TRBV2 and TRBJ2-7; D gene unclear. The CDR3 has 11 residues. Looked up from germline, CDR1 is SNHLY and CDR2 is FYNNEI. The germline V and J ends were trimmed by 6 bases and 9 bases, with 12 bases remaining between them. In DNA form, the CDR3 reads TGTGCCAGCAGCAGACCCGGTCCGCAGTACTTC. It yields the protein CASSRPGPQYF.

This clone was recorded a few times. The rearrangement uses TRBV2 and TRBJ1-2, with D tentatively TRBD1 (6 bases). The germline V and J ends were trimmed by 6 bases and 2 bases, with 19 bases remaining between them. The CDR3 contains 16 residues. Germline V gene data show CDR1 as SNHLY and CDR2 as FYNNEI. The CDR3 sequence is CASSGTRDDGNYGYTF. The CDR3 DNA is TGTGCCAGCAGCGGGACACGGGACGACGGAAACTATGGCTACACCTTC. Combining the CDR3 with reference TRBV2 and TRBJ1-2 gives the whole variable domain EPEVTQTPSHQVTQMGQEVILRCVPISNHLYFYWYRQILGQKVEFLVSFYNNEISEKSEIFDDQFSVERPDGSNFTLKIRSTKLEDSAMYFCASSGTRDDGNYGYTFGSGTRLTVV.

V gene TRBV28 combines with J gene TRBJ2-7, with D possibly being TRBD1 (6 bases). This CDR3 is 15 amino acids long. Trimming left V 7 bases short and J 0 bases short, with 16 bases between. CDR1 MDHEN and CDR2 SYDVKM come from the germline V gene. The CDR3 nucleotides read TGTGCCAGCATCACCGCCGGGACACCCTCCTACGAGCAGTACTTC. It specifies CASITAGTPSYEQYF. The full variable domain, its missing parts supplied by reference TRBV28 and TRBJ2-7, is DVKVTQSSRYLVKRTGEKVFLECVQDMDHENMFWYRQDPGLGLRLIYFSYDVKMKEKGDIPEGYSVSREKKERFSLILESASTNQTSMYLCASITAGTPSYEQYFGPGTRLTVT.

The chain has TRBV5-4 and TRBJ2-7; 8 positions agree with TRBD2. The trim removed 4 bases at V and 9 bases at J, leaving 15 bases unmatched. Germline values: CDR1 SGHNT, CDR2 YYREEE (reference sequence). CDR3 length equals 15 residues. The DNA of the CDR3 is TGTGCCAGCAGCCGGGGGGGTACCCTGCGTGGAGGGCAGTACTTC. It encodes CASSRGGTLRGGQYF.

In this sample, this clone turned up a few times. This chain joins TRBV18 and TRBJ1-1; D not resolved. The CDR3 has 16 amino acids. Germline V lookup: CDR1 KGHSH, CDR2 LQKENI. Trimming took off 4 bases at V and 1 base at J, with 16 bases between the two ends. CDR3 bases: TGTGCCAGCTCACTTCTCGTCGGGCTATCGAACACTGAAGCTTTCTTT. Residues: CASSLLVGLSNTEAFF.